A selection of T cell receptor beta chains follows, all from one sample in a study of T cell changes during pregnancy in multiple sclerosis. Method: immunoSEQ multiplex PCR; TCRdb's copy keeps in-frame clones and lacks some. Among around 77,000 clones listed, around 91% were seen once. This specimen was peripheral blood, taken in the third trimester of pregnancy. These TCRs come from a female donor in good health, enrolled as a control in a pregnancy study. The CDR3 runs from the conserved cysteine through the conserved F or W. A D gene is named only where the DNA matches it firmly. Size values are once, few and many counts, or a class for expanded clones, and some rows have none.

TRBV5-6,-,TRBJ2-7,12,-,TGTGCCAGCAGCCCGCGTGGCTACGAGCAGTACTTC,CASSPRGYEQYF
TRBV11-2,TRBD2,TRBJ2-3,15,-,TGTGCCAGCAGCTTCCTTAGCGGGAGAGGAGATACGCAGTATTTT,CASSFLSGRGDTQYF
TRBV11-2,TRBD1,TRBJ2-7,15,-,TGTGCCAGCAGCTTAGGGGGGACAGGGTTCTACGAGCAGTACTTC,CASSLGGTGFYEQYF
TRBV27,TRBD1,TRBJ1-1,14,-,TGTGCCAGCAGTTTCCGGGACAGGGTGACTGAAGCTTTCTTT,CASSFRDRVTEAFF
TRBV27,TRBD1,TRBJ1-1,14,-,TGTGCCAGCAGCCGACGACAGGGGAACACTGAAGCTTTCTTT,CASSRRQGNTEAFF
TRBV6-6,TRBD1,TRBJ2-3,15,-,TGTGCCAGCACCGACAGGGACGAAAGCACAGATACGCAGTATTTT,CASTDRDESTDTQYF
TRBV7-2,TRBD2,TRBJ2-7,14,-,TGTGCCAGCAGCTTTAGCGGGAGGGCCTCCGAGCAGTACTTC,CASSFSGRASEQYF
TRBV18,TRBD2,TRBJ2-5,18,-,TGTGCCAGCTCACCACGAGTAGCGGGAGGGAACAATCAAGAGACCCAGTACTTC,CASSPRVAGGNNQETQYF
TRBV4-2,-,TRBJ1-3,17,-,TGTGCCAGCAGCCAAGTAGGGGGGGTCTCCTCTGGAAACACCATATATTTT,CASSQVGGVSSGNTIYF
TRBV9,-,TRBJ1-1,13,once,TGTGCCAGCAGCGCCCAGGGTGGCACTGAAGCTTTCTTT,CASSAQGGTEAFF
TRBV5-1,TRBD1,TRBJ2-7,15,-,TGCGCCAGCAGCAGCGGGACAGGGATCGCCTACGAGCAGTACTTC,CASSSGTGIAYEQYF
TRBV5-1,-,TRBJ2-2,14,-,TGCGCCAGCAGCTCCAGGGGTCCTACCGGGGAGCTGTTTTTT,CASSSRGPTGELFF
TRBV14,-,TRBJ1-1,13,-,TGTGCCAGCAGCCACGGGATGAACACTGAAGCTTTCTTT,CASSHGMNTEAFF
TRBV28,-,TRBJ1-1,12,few,TGTGCCAGCAGTCTAGTGAACACTGAAGCTTTCTTT,CASSLVNTEAFF
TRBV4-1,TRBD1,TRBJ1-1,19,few,TGCGCCAGCAGCCAAGACAGGACGGCAGGGGGCAGGGCGAACACTGAAGCTTTCTTT,CASSQDRTAGGRANTEAFF
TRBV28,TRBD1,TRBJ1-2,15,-,TGTGCCAGCAGTATAGACAGGGGCCCCTACTATGGCTACACCTTC,CASSIDRGPYYGYTF
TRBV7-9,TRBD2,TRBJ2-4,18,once,TGTGCCAGCAGCTTAGTGGGTAGGGCGGGAGATAAGCGAAACATTCAGTACTTC,CASSLVGRAGDKRNIQYF
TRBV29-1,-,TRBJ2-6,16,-,TGCAGCGCTGCGACAGAAACGGGCTCTGGGGCCAACGTCCTGACTTTC,CSAATETGSGANVLTF